One and the same sample provided the 12 T cell receptor beta chains below, sequenced in a study of blood T cell repertoires in COVID-19. Sequenced by immunoSEQ multiplex PCR; TCRdb stores in-frame clones only, minus some. Altogether some 330,000 clones are present, about 92% being singletons, with the ten largest covering 18%. The sequencing sample was made of PBMCs or T cells enriched from blood (not recorded which). These TCRs come from a woman younger than 45 who had recovered from COVID-19.

This chain links TRBV27 with TRBJ1-2, with a tentative D call TRBD1 (6 bases). The V gene's germline CDR1 is MNHEY and CDR2 SMNVEV (reference sequence). The CDR3 totals 15 residues. Trimming shortened V by 7 bases and J by 4 bases, and 19 bases separated the two germline ends. CDR3 sequence reads: CASKRTGGGSYGYTF. The CDR3, as DNA: TGTGCCAGCAAGCGAACGGGGGGCGGCAGCTATGGCTACACCTTC.

V gene TRBV4-1 combines with J gene TRBJ2-7; D may be TRBD2 (5 bases). Trimming removed 3 bases from V and 5 bases from J, with 11 bases in between. Germline assignment: CDR1 MGHRA and CDR2 YSYEKL. This CDR3 is built from 13 residues. This CDR3 is CASSHSGSHEQYF. In DNA form, the CDR3 reads TGCGCCAGCAGCCATTCGGGATCCCACGAGCAGTACTTC.

This rearrangement joins TRBV4-1 to TRBJ2-1; D is unclear. V was shortened by 2 bases and J by 4 bases, with 9 bases between the two germline ends. There are 14 residues in the CDR3. Germline V lookup: CDR1 MGHRA, CDR2 YSYEKL. CDR3 residues: CASSQMQEYNEQFF. DNA for the CDR3: TGCGCCAGCAGCCAAATGCAAGAGTACAATGAGCAGTTCTTC.

The J gene is TRBJ1-2, the V gene TRBV14; D remains unclear. V lost 0 bases, J lost 5 bases, and 7 bases lay in between. Germline CDR1 SGHDN, CDR2 FVKESK. The CDR3 length is 13 residues. CDR3 residues: CASSQDIGYGYTF. The CDR3 DNA reads TGTGCCAGCAGCCAAGATATCGGGTATGGCTACACCTTC.

V is TRBV19 and J is TRBJ1-2; D unclear. V shed 5 bases and J shed 8 bases, with 12 bases lying between them. Per the germline V gene, CDR1 is LNHDA and CDR2 is SQIVND (reference sequence). CDR3 length: 12 amino acids. As DNA, the CDR3 is TGTGCCAGTAGTCCCCAGGAAGGCGGCTACACCTTC. Translated, it gives CASSPQEGGYTF.

The chain has TRBV25-1 and TRBJ2-7, with 7 bases identical to TRBD1. Germline V CDR1 and CDR2: MGHDK, SYGVNS. Germline trimming cut 7 bases from V and 2 bases from J; bases unmatched to any gene: 8. This CDR3 contains 14 residues. This chain's CDR3 is CASTPGGRAYEQYF. CDR3 nucleotides: TGTGCCAGCACCCCAGGGGGTCGGGCCTACGAGCAGTACTTC.

This clone was seen only once. V usage is TRBV4-1 and J usage is TRBJ1-2, with 9 bases aligning to TRBD1. The CDR3 sequence is 14 residues long. Trimming removed 3 bases from V and 5 bases from J; junction bases left unmatched: 4. Germline CDR1 and CDR2: MGHRA and YSYEKL. This CDR3 is CASSQGTGKYGYTF. CDR3 nucleotide sequence: TGCGCCAGCAGCCAGGGGACAGGGAAATATGGCTACACCTTC.

This chain connects TRBV6-5 to TRBJ1-4, with 7 positions matching TRBD1. Germline CDR1 reads MNHEY; CDR2 reads SVGAGI. Unmatched junction bases numbered 4, after V lost 5 bases and J lost 4 bases. The CDR3 contains 14 residues. CDR3 sequence: CASSKTGHNEKLFF. The CDR3 coding sequence is TGTGCCAGCAGTAAGACAGGGCATAATGAAAAACTGTTTTTT.

This clone was detected once. The V call is TRBV9, the J call TRBJ2-3, with 8 bases aligning to TRBD2. This CDR3 comprises 15 residues. In germline, CDR1 is SGDLS, CDR2 YYNGEE. Trimming at V came to 0 bases and at J to 4 bases, leaving 4 bases not matched to a gene. Here the CDR3 DNA reads TGTGCCAGCAGCGTAGCGGGACTAGGTGCAGATACGCAGTATTTT. Translation: CASSVAGLGADTQYF. Looking up the rest from reference TRBV9 and TRBJ2-3 gives the full variable domain: DSGVTQTPKHLITATGQRVTLRCSPRSGDLSVYWYQQSLDQGLQFLIQYYNGEERAKGNILERFSAQQFPDLHSELNLSSLELGDSALYFCASSVAGLGADTQYFGPGTRLTVL.

The CDR3 reads CATMRSGNVGGAGDTQYF. CDR3 in DNA: TGTGCCACCATGCGGAGCGGGAACGTTGGAGGGGCAGGAGATACGCAGTATTTT. This rearrangement joins TRBV10-3 to TRBJ2-3; TRBD2 matches at 7 bases. The germline V gene has CDR1 ENHRY and CDR2 SYGVKD. With 10 bases clipped from V and 5 bases from J, the junction kept 24 bases outside the gene matches. This CDR3 comprises 18 residues.

This chain links TRBV7-8 with TRBJ1-1; maybe TRBD1 (5 bases). Per germline, CDR1 SGHVS and CDR2 FQNEAQ. The CDR3 extends over 13 amino acids. V was pared by 8 bases and J by 0 bases, with 10 bases between. CDR3 DNA sequence: TGTGCCAGCCGAACAGGAATGAACACTGAAGCTTTCTTT. As protein: CASRTGMNTEAFF.

V and J are TRBV5-1 and TRBJ1-4, with 7 bases aligning to TRBD1. The CDR3 is 15 residues long. The germline V gene has CDR1 SGHRS and CDR2 YFSETQ. V trimming: 4 bases; J trimming: 0 bases; junction bases outside the gene matches: 3. The CDR3 sequence is CASSLGQATNEKLFF. The CDR3 DNA follows: TGCGCCAGCAGCCTTGGACAGGCAACTAATGAAAAACTGTTTTTT.